These T cell receptor beta chains were read from a single sample in a study of T cells in Graves' hyperthyroidism and ophthalmopathy. From the multiplex PCR reads, TCRdb called clonotypes with MiXCR, one entry per CDR3 protein. The sample lists about 250,000 distinct CDR3 sequences, almost 25% occurring once. Sequencing was carried out using blood. The source is a middle-aged woman with Graves' ophthalmopathy. Both conserved end residues are part of each CDR3. A D gene is named only where the DNA matches it firmly. Clone size is given as once, few or many counts, or a class when the clone is expanded.

CDR3: CASSVLLAGVAYEQYF
DNA: TGCGCCAGCAGCGTACTCCTAGCGGGAGTCGCCTACGAGCAGTACTTC
V: TRBV5-1
size: many
D: TRBD2
J: TRBJ2-7

CDR3: CASSELYTGELFF
DNA: TGTGCCAGCAGTGAACTTTACACCGGGGAGCTGTTTTTT
V: TRBV2
size: many
D: .
J: TRBJ2-2

CDR3: CASSVGTSGIEQYF
DNA: TGTGCCAGCAGCGTCGGGACTAGCGGGATAGAGCAGTACTTC
V: TRBV9
size: many
D: TRBD2
J: TRBJ2-7

CDR3: CSAWTPLGRNQPQHF
DNA: TGCAGTGCTTGGACACCGTTAGGGCGCAATCAGCCCCAGCATTTT
V: TRBV20-1
size: many
D: .
J: TRBJ1-5

CDR3: CATSRDPGLSGTYEQYF
DNA: TGTGCCACCAGCAGAGATCCGGGTCTTTCCGGGACCTACGAGCAGTACTTC
V: TRBV15
size: many
D: .
J: TRBJ2-7

CDR3: CASSLTGTKDYEQYF
DNA: TGTGCCAGCAGCTTAACGGGGACGAAGGACTACGAGCAGTACTTC
V: TRBV7-3
size: many
D: .
J: TRBJ2-7

CDR3: CASSALAGGTGELFF
DNA: TGCGCCAGCAGTGCCCTAGCGGGCGGCACCGGGGAGCTGTTTTTT
V: TRBV10-1
size: many
D: TRBD2
J: TRBJ2-2

CDR3: CASSPRLAGGETDTQYF
DNA: TGCGCCAGCAGCCCTCGACTAGCGGGAGGGGAAACAGATACGCAGTATTTT
V: TRBV5-1
size: many
D: TRBD2
J: TRBJ2-3

CDR3: CASSFQGAEYGYTF
DNA: TGCGCCAGCAGCTTCCAGGGGGCGGAATATGGCTACACCTTC
V: TRBV5-1
size: many
D: TRBD1
J: TRBJ1-2

CDR3: CASSAGIGGNQPQPF
DNA: TGTGCCAGCAGTGCCGGGATAGGCGGTAATCAGCCCCAGCCTTTT
V: TRBV28
size: few
D: .
J: TRBJ1-5

CDR3: CASTRVPHSPLHF
DNA: TGTGCCAGCACCCGAGTTCCCCATTCACCCCTCCACTTT
V: TRBV2
size: many
D: .
J: TRBJ1-6